This TCR beta chain was sequenced for a study of control samples from healthy donors and cancer patients (dated by TCRdb to 2019 to 2021). Library prep was done by the immunoSEQ multiplex PCR assay. Drawn from immuneACCESS, this table holds only the in-frame rearrangements with V and J called that TCRdb kept. Clones are partly lost; checked studies trace under half to an unresolved V gene and leave the rest unexplained. Across this sample there are 75,000 to 100,000 clones, with around 83% seen only once. The top ten clonotypes cover roughly 1.3% of the sample. The CDR1 and CDR2 encoded by the germline V gene are SGHTA and FQGNSA. The CDR3 runs 13 residues from the cysteine to the phenylalanine. The CDR3 DNA has 39 bases and is translated from base 1. In regard to this clone: What antigen it recognizes has not been identified. It has no much larger one-base neighbor in the sample; base qualities were not kept.

This clonotype was sampled from a woman in her forties or fifties in good health. Rearrangement joined TRBV7-2 to TRBJ1-2; the D segment could be TRBD1, given 5 matching bases. Sequencing was carried out using blood. The DNA sequence is as follows: TGTGTCTTGGGGACGGCCATTAACTATGGCTACACCTTC. Translated, this gives CVLGTAINYGYTF.